What follows describes a single TCR beta chain. This CDR3 contains 17 residues. The data originate from a study of blood T cell repertoires in COVID-19. About the study: Some COVID-19 samples were acute and others convalescent; all came from the United States, Italy and Spain. PBMCs, B-cell-depleted T cells, or T cells provided the cDNA or gDNA that made up the material.

Per the original methods: Reference gene primer amplification in the assay estimated nucleated cell counts. Profiled with immunoSEQ multiplex PCR; TCRdb holds only in-frame clones, not every one. V and J calls and clone size are copied from that table; D and trimming were computed from the DNA. The sample yields about 280,000 clones, 65% to 90% seen once. This chain uses TRBV21-1 with TRBJ1-6; the table's D call, TRBD1, was not checked against the DNA. TRBV21-1 is a recognized pseudogene. This sequence was found in a man aged 50 to 60 with active or convalescent COVID-19. The sample comprised peripheral blood. CDR3 nucleotide sequence: TGTGCCAGCAGCGAAGACCGGGACAGGGAAGGTAATTCACCCCTCCACTTT. Translated, it gives CASSEDRDREGNSPLHF.